Detailed here is one T cell receptor (beta chain). Which antigen it targets is not known. No quality values exist for individual bases; no much larger clone is one base distant. This entry is derived from a study. Between the V and J ends, shortened by 3 bases and 8 bases respectively, the junction contains 7 bases. Its CDR3 holds 11 amino acids, cysteine through phenylalanine. The DNA shown is the 33-base CDR3, in frame from base 1. The germline V gene provides CDR1 SQVTM and CDR2 ANQGSEA. The sequencer listed for this sample is Illumina MiSeq. TCRdb reprocessing: public reads trimmed at Q25 with fastp, clones called with MiXCR, in-frame beta chains kept. When rows share a CDR3 protein, they turn into one entry using the most common DNA and genes. The sample yields 4,000 to 4,500 distinct CDR3 sequences; 8% to 11% were counted once. The ten biggest clones cover roughly an eighth of the sample.

The rearrangement combines TRBV29-1 with TRBJ1-4; the D gene remains uncertain. Sample: CD4+ T cells from synovial fluid. This clonotype was sampled from a human donor with rheumatoid arthritis. Here is the DNA: TGCAGCGTTGATTCCGGGGAAAAACTGTTTTTT. It translates to CSVDSGEKLFF. The full variable domain, with segments outside the CDR3 supplied by the reference TRBV29-1 and TRBJ1-4 proteins, appears as SAVISQKPSRDICQRGTSLTIQCQVDSQVTMMFWYRQQPGQSLTLIATANQGSEATYESGFVIDKFPISRPNLTFSTLTVSNMSPEDSSIYLCSVDSGEKLFFGSGTQLSVL.